This entry describes one T cell receptor (beta chain). Measured with immunoSEQ multiplex PCR; TCRdb has only the in-frame clones, and not every one. The data contain 300,000 to 400,000 clones, roughly 87% of them singletons. The data belong to a study of Ad26.COV2.S vaccination and SARS-CoV-2 variants. Described treatment: around 19 received Ad26.COV2.S at low or high dose, single or two shots; 5 received placebo; per-sample allocation not given. Each sample was drawn 63 days after the first injection (of vaccine or placebo). Trimming took 0 bases from V and 3 from J, leaving 9 bases between them. From germline, CDR1 is LGHDT and CDR2 YNNKEL (reference sequence). CDR3 length: 14 residues.

This sequence originates from a person aged 18-65 years who received the Ad26.COV2.S COVID-19 vaccine or a placebo. The V and J genes are TRBV3-1 (or the pseudogene TRBV3-2) and TRBJ2-7; D is uncertain. The sequences come from peripheral blood, collected in a trial of Ad26.COV2.S vaccine versus placebo. CDR3 sequence (DNA): TGTGCCAGCAGCCAAGACAGACACCACTACGAGCAGTACTTC. It codes for CASSQDRHHYEQYF.